This T cell receptor (beta chain) emerged from a study of follicular helper T cells after annual influenza vaccination. Time point defined: 2015-2016 season, 7 days after influenza vaccination. No donor had influenza vaccine in the prior 6 months; all lived in the community. Survey level resolution was used for TCRB sequencing. Assay used: immunoSEQ multiplex PCR; TCRdb lists only in-frame clones, some missing. This table has approximately 6,800 clones, 84% appearing once. Study-level findings and limits: Recurrent ICOS+CD38+ cTfh clonotypes included tetramer and AIM influenza-specific ones. Day 7 ICOS+CD38+ clones were most often found later in ICOS-CD38- cTfh cells.

A note on this clone: Its antigen remains unknown.

Here the sequenced sample was CXCR5- memory CD4+ T cells sorted from blood, taken 7 days after influenza vaccination. This receptor was identified in an adult who received the influenza vaccine.

The CDR3 here is CASSLNSFYNEQFF. The DNA for the CDR3 is TGCGCCAGCAGCTTGAACAGCTTCTACAATGAGCAGTTCTTC. The chain employs TRBV5-1 and TRBJ2-1, with D uncertain. V lost 1 base, J lost 3 bases, and 8 bases lay in between. Germline V gene sequence: CDR1 SGHRS, CDR2 YFSETQ. The length of the CDR3 is 14 residues.